This T cell receptor (beta chain) was retrieved from a study of CD8 T cells in ankylosing spondylitis (TCRdb year 2017). Concerning the study at large: T cell receptor beta repertoires were profiled in healthy donors and ankylosing spondylitis patients so that disease-linked TCR variants could be found. The full study cohort comprised some 27 ankylosing spondylitis patients and over a hundred healthy donors. Peripheral blood was sampled, and synovial fluid was additionally collected from ankylosing spondylitis patients. Study-level results and caveats: A TCR beta motif made up of 7 to 9 highly homologous amino acid variants appeared to be characteristic of blood from ankylosing spondylitis patients. The disease-linked clones showed a CD8+ phenotype and occurred at relatively low frequencies in peripheral blood. Some motif variants had previously been reported in the synovial fluid and blood of reactive arthritis patients, which suggests shared mechanisms of disease initiation. The disease-linked clones were reported as significantly enriched in matched synovial fluid samples from ankylosing spondylitis patients.

The CDR3 measures 15 amino acids from cysteine to phenylalanine. Of all the DNA, just the CDR3 is kept, 45 bases in frame from base 1. From a lookup of the germline V gene, CDR1 and CDR2 are SGHRS and YFSETQ. V ends up 4 bases short and J 5 bases short, with an unmatched junction base count of 7. For sequencing, an Illumina HiSeq 2500 was employed. Quantitative 5'-RACE with molecular barcodes was used to prepare TCR beta libraries. The paper's processing steps were these. Disease-linked TCR variants were identified with a new computational method built on a probabilistic model of VDJ rearrangement. Through fastp at Q25 and MiXCR, TCRdb rebuilt clones from the public reads, retaining in-frame beta chains. One record per CDR3 amino acid sequence lists the most common genes and DNA. These V and J calls originate from TCRdb's pipeline instead of the authors' own analysis. A total of approximately 290,000 distinct CDR3 sequences appear in this sample, under 25% of them only once. In total, the top ten clones hold 3% to 4% of the sample.

This clonotype was detected a few times. Its antigen is currently not known. No base quality information exists; no much larger clone differs at one position. The specimen sequenced was blood, either unsorted or a sorted T cell fraction (not recorded which). The rearranged segments are TRBV5-1 and TRBJ2-2; 8 junctional bases match TRBD1. The sequence came from a female donor with ankylosing spondylitis or in good health (not recorded which). The CDR3 sequence is CASSHGQGWTGELFF. The bases are TGCGCCAGCAGCCACGGACAGGGTTGGACCGGGGAGCTGTTTTTT.